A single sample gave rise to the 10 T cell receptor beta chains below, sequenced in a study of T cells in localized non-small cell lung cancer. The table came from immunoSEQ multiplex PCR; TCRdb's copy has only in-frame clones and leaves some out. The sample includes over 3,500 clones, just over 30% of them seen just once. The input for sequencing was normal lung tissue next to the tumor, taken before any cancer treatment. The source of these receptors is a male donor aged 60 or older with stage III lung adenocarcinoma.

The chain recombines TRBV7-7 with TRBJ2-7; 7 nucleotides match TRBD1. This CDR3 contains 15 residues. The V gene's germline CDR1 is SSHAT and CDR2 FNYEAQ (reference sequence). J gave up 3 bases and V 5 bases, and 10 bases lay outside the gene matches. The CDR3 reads CASSRTGTAFYEQYF. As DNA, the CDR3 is TGTGCCAGCAGCCGCACCGGGACAGCCTTCTACGAGCAGTACTTC.

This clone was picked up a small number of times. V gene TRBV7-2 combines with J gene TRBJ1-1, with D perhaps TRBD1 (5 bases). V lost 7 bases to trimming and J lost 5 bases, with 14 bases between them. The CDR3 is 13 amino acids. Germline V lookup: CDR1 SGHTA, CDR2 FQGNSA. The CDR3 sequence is CASIRGPGTEAFF. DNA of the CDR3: TGTGCCAGCATTAGGGGCCCGGGGACTGAAGCTTTCTTT.

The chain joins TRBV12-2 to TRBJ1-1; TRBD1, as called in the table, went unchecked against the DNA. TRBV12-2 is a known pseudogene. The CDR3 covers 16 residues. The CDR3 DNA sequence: TGTGCAAGTCGCCTTCGACAGGGGGCGAGGAACACTGAAGCTTTCTTT. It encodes CASRLRQGARNTEAFF.

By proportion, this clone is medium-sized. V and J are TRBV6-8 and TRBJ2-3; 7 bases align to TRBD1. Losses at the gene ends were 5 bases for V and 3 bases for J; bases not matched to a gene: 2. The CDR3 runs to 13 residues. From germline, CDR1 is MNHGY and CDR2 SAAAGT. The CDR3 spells CASSTTGTDTQYF. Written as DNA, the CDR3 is TGTGCCAGCAGTACGACAGGGACAGATACGCAGTATTTT.

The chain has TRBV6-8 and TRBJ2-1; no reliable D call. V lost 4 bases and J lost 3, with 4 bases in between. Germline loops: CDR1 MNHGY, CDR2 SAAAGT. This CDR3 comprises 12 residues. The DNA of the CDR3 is TGTGCCAGCAGTTCGTTCTACAATGAGCAGTTCTTC. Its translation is CASSSFYNEQFF.

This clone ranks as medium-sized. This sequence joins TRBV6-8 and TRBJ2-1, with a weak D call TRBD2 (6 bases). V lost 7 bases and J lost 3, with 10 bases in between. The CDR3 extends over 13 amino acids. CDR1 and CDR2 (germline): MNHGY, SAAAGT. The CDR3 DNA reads TGTGCCAGCACCTCGGGAGACTACAATGAGCAGTTCTTC. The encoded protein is CASTSGDYNEQFF.

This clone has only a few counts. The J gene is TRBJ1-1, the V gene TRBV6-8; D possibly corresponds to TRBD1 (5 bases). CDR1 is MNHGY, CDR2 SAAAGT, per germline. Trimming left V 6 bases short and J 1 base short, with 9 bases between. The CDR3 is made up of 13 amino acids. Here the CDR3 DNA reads TGTGCCAGCAGGGTTGACAGGAACACTGAAGCTTTCTTT. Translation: CASRVDRNTEAFF.

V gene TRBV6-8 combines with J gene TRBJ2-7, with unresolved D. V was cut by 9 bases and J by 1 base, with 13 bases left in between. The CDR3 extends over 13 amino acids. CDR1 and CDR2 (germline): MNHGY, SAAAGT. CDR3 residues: CASSPPLSYEQYF. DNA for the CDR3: TGTGCCAGTTCACCCCCCCTATCCTACGAGCAGTACTTC.

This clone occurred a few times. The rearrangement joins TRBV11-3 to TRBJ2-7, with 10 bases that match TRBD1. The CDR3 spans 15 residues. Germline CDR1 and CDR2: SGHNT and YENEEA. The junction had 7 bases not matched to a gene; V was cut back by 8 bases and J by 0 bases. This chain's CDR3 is CASQVDRGPSYEQYF. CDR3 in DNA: TGTGCCAGCCAGGTCGACAGGGGGCCCTCCTACGAGCAGTACTTC. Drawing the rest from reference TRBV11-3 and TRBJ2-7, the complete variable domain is EAGVVQSPRYKIIEKKQPVAFWCNPISGHNTLYWYLQNLGQGPELLIRYENEEAVDDSQLPKDRFSAERLKGVDSTLKIQPAELGDSAVYLCASQVDRGPSYEQYFGPGTRLTVT.

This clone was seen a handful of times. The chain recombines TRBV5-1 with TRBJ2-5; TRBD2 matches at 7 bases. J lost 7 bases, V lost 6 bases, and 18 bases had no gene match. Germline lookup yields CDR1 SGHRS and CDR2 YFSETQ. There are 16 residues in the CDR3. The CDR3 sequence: CASIPAGSTPARTQYF. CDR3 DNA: TGCGCCAGCATTCCAGCGGGATCCACCCCCGCAAGGACCCAGTACTTC.